Below, one T cell receptor (beta chain) is given with its context. The CDR3 runs to 15 residues. CDR1 LGHDT and CDR2 YNNKEL come from the germline V gene (reference sequence). V trimming: 4 bases; J trimming: 2 bases; junction bases outside the gene matches: 4. A second PCR, run for about 7 to 11 cycles, used a sample-barcoded 5' primer plus a J-beta primer mix. TCRdb itself ran the 5' RACE reads through MiXCR, one entry per CDR3 protein. The repertoire holds 700,000 or so distinct CDR3 sequences, with about a fifth as singletons. The data were taken from a study of blood T cells in healthy people across ages. Per sample, a minimum of 6 million PBMCs were isolated.

Sequencing used blood. V usage is TRBV3-1 and J usage is TRBJ1-4, with 7 bases lining up with TRBD1. The origin of this receptor is a man aged 65 to 79 in good health. The DNA of the CDR3 is TGTGCCAGCAGCCTTAACAGGGGCACTAATGAAAAACTGTTTTTT. Translation gives CASSLNRGTNEKLFF.